Listed below are T cell receptor beta chains from one sample, sequenced in a study of blood T cell repertoires in COVID-19. The assay was immunoSEQ multiplex PCR, and TCRdb's table has in-frame clones only and misses some. This table holds more than 400,000 clones, around 91% found once. Source material: PBMCs or T cells enriched from blood (not recorded which). Receptors were obtained from a man between 18 and 35 years old who had recovered from COVID-19. Both conserved end residues are part of each CDR3. D genes are given only for firm matches. Size is omitted from some rows. Given values are once, few, many or a class for expanded clones.

TRBV18	TRBJ2-7	.	TRBD2	CASSSSGSSYEQYF	TGTGCCAGCTCAAGTAGCGGGAGCTCCTACGAGCAGTACTTC
TRBV18	TRBJ2-2	.	.	CASSSRGNTGELFF	TGTGCCAGCTCATCGCGGGGAAACACCGGGGAGCTGTTTTTT
TRBV15	TRBJ2-4	once	TRBD2	CATSSGLGGSQSDIQYF	TGTGCCACCAGCAGCGGGCTTGGCGGGAGTCAGTCAGACATTCAGTACTTC
TRBV11-2	TRBJ1-3	.	TRBD1	CASSLGQIGNTIYF	TGTGCCAGCAGCTTGGGACAGATTGGAAACACCATATATTTT
TRBV7-9	TRBJ1-2	.	.	CASSPYSDSSYGYTF	TGTGCCAGCAGCCCCTATTCCGACAGCAGCTATGGCTACACCTTC
TRBV7-9	TRBJ2-4	.	TRBD1	CASSSSTGGKNIQYF	TGTGCCAGCAGCTCATCGACAGGGGGCAAAAACATTCAGTACTTC
TRBV7-8	TRBJ1-5	.	TRBD1	CASSLRGQGEGNQPQHF	TGTGCCAGCAGCTTAAGGGGACAGGGAGAAGGCAATCAGCCCCAGCATTTT
TRBV5-1	TRBJ1-2	.	.	CASSPSTGAGGYTF	TGCGCCAGCAGCCCGAGTACAGGAGCCGGGGGCTACACCTTC
TRBV18	TRBJ2-1	.	TRBD2	CASSPTGLAGGGEQFF	TGTGCCAGCTCACCCACGGGACTAGCGGGAGGAGGTGAGCAGTTCTTC
TRBV19	TRBJ2-3	.	TRBD2	CASSIGLAGGSGTDTQYF	TGTGCCAGTAGTATCGGACTAGCGGGAGGGTCGGGCACAGATACGCAGTATTTT
TRBV11-2	TRBJ1-2	.	.	CASSYDGNYGYTF	TGTGCCAGCAGTTATGACGGGAACTATGGCTACACCTTC
TRBV6-5	TRBJ2-1	.	.	CASATGTQQFF	TGTGCCAGCGCGACCGGGACACAGCAGTTCTTC
TRBV10-2	TRBJ1-2	.	TRBD1	CASRPGQYGYTF	TGCGCCAGCAGACCGGGACAGTATGGCTACACCTTC
TRBV5-1	TRBJ2-7	.	.	CASSLQGPPYEQYF	TGCGCCAGCAGCTTGCAGGGTCCCCCCTACGAGCAGTACTTC
TRBV6-1	TRBJ2-7	.	.	CASSEGRVGEQYF	TGTGCCAGCAGTGAGGGCAGGGTGGGGGAGCAGTACTTC
TRBV5-1	TRBJ2-3	once	.	CASSLRGQGSTDTQYF	TGCGCCAGCAGCTTGAGGGGTCAGGGAAGCACAGATACGCAGTATTTT
TRBV28	TRBJ1-1	.	.	CAITFSRANTEAFF	TGTGCCATCACCTTTAGCAGGGCGAACACTGAAGCTTTCTTT
TRBV18	TRBJ2-1	.	.	CASSPPVLSYNEQFF	TGTGCCAGCTCACCGCCGGTTCTCTCCTACAATGAGCAGTTCTTC
TRBV30	TRBJ1-6	.	.	CAWSVSSYNSPLHF	TGTGCCTGGAGTGTGAGCTCCTATAATTCACCCCTCCACTTT
TRBV5-5	TRBJ1-5	.	.	CASSLGGDSNQPQHF	TGTGCCAGCAGCTTAGGAGGGGATAGCAATCAGCCCCAGCATTTT
TRBV5-5	TRBJ1-5	.	.	CASSLSELNQPQHF	TGTGCCAGCAGCCTAAGCGAACTCAATCAGCCCCAGCATTTT
TRBV27	TRBJ2-2	once	TRBD2	CASSSTTSGTTGELFF	TGTGCCAGCAGTTCGACGACTAGCGGGACCACCGGGGAGCTGTTTTTT
TRBV6-5	TRBJ1-2	.	TRBD1	CASSRGRGANYGYTF	TGTGCCAGCAGTCGAGGCAGGGGGGCCAACTATGGCTACACCTTC
TRBV28	TRBJ1-2	.	TRBD1	CASRPHDRVDGYTF	TGTGCCAGCAGACCTCACGACAGGGTGGACGGCTACACCTTC
TRBV19	TRBJ2-3	.	TRBD2	CASSRLAGGADTQYF	TGTGCCAGTAGCAGACTAGCGGGAGGGGCAGATACGCAGTATTTT
TRBV19	TRBJ2-1	.	.	CASSQKTGLSYNEQFF	TGTGCCAGTAGTCAAAAGACAGGCCTCTCCTACAATGAGCAGTTCTTC
TRBV3-1/TRBV3-2	TRBJ1-2	.	TRBD1	CASSQLQGNYGYTF	TGTGCCAGCAGCCAACTACAGGGGAACTATGGCTACACCTTC
TRBV11-2	TRBJ1-2	.	.	CASSLDHLGPWDGYTF	TGTGCCAGCAGCTTAGATCATTTGGGGCCGTGGGATGGCTACACCTTC
TRBV5-4	TRBJ2-3	.	.	CAGGSADTQYF	TGTGCCGGGGGGAGCGCAGATACGCAGTATTTT
TRBV7-8	TRBJ1-2	once	TRBD1	CASSETGVGYGYTF	TGTGCCAGCAGCGAAACAGGGGTGGGCTATGGCTACACCTTC
TRBV11-2	TRBJ2-3	.	TRBD2	CASSLGGGRGTDTQYF	TGTGCCAGCAGCTTAGGGGGGGGTAGGGGCACAGATACGCAGTATTTT
TRBV3-1/TRBV3-2	TRBJ2-1	.	TRBD2	CASSPRTSGQYNEQFF	TGTGCCAGCAGCCCCAGGACTAGCGGGCAGTACAATGAGCAGTTCTTC
TRBV5-1	TRBJ1-4	.	.	CASSHGVANEKLFF	TGCGCCAGCAGCCACGGAGTTGCTAATGAAAAACTGTTTTTT
TRBV27	TRBJ2-3	once	TRBD2	CASSLFAGAFTDTQYF	TGTGCCAGCAGTTTATTTGCGGGAGCCTTCACAGATACGCAGTATTTT
TRBV4-1	TRBJ2-5	.	.	CASSQEGGYQETQYF	TGCGCCAGCAGCCAAGAGGGGGGATACCAAGAGACCCAGTACTTC
TRBV7-9	TRBJ2-3	.	TRBD2	CASSWGAGSTDTQYF	TGTGCCAGCAGTTGGGGAGCGGGAAGCACAGATACGCAGTATTTT
TRBV10-3	TRBJ2-7	.	.	CAIRGGGNEQYF	TGTGCCATCAGGGGTGGAGGGAACGAGCAGTACTTC
TRBV10-3	TRBJ2-1	.	TRBD1	CAISGPGQSGDEQFF	TGTGCCATCAGTGGTCCGGGACAGTCGGGTGATGAGCAGTTCTTC
TRBV5-1	TRBJ1-2	.	.	CASSQTSLTGPLTGYTF	TGCGCCAGCAGCCAAACATCTCTCACAGGGCCTCTAACTGGCTACACCTTC
TRBV6-5	TRBJ1-2	.	TRBD1	CASNDRGSDYGYTF	TGTGCCAGCAACGACAGGGGCTCGGACTATGGCTACACCTTC
TRBV5-5	TRBJ1-5	.	.	CASSAAAYTNQPQHF	TGTGCCAGCAGCGCGGCAGCTTATACCAATCAGCCCCAGCATTTT
TRBV7-3	TRBJ1-1	.	.	CASSPRTVNTEAFF	TGTGCCAGCAGCCCGCGGACAGTAAACACTGAAGCTTTCTTT
TRBV6-2/TRBV6-3	TRBJ2-7	.	.	CASSYSREKGEQYF	TGTGCCAGCAGTTACTCACGGGAGAAGGGCGAGCAGTACTTC
TRBV7-6	TRBJ2-1	.	.	CASSRSGTTTYNEQFF	TGTGCCAGCAGCCGGAGTGGGACAACCACCTACAATGAGCAGTTCTTC
TRBV5-6	TRBJ2-7	.	TRBD2	CASSMRSAGGPRYEQYF	TGTGCCAGCAGCATGAGGTCCGCGGGAGGGCCTCGGTACGAGCAGTACTTC
TRBV7-2	TRBJ2-7	.	TRBD2	CASRSGGSSYEQYF	TGTGCCAGCAGGTCTGGCGGGAGCTCCTACGAGCAGTACTTC
TRBV4-1	TRBJ1-5	.	.	CASSQEDGRLADQPQHF	TGCGCCAGCAGCCAAGAAGACGGTCGCCTAGCGGATCAGCCCCAGCATTTT
TRBV9	TRBJ1-3	.	TRBD1	CASSDGDRRNTIYF	TGTGCCAGCAGCGATGGGGACAGAAGAAACACCATATATTTT
TRBV7-9	TRBJ1-1	.	.	CASGPNTEAFF	TGTGCCAGCGGGCCGAACACTGAAGCTTTCTTT